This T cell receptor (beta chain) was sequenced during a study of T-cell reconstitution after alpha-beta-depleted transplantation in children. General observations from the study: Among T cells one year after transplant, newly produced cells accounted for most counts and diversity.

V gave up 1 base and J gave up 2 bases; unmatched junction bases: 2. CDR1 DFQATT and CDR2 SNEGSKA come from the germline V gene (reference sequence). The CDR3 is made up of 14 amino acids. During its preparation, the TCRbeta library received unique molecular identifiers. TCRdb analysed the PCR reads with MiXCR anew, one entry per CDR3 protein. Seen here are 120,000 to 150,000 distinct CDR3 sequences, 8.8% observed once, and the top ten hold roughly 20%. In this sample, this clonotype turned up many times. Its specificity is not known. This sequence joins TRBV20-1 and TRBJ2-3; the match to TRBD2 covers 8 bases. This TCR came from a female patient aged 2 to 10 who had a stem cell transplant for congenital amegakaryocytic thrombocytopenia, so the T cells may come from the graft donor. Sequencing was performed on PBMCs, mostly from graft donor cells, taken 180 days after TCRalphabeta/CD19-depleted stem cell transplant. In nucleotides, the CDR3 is TGCAGTGCTAGAGCGGGAGGGGTCACAGATACGCAGTATTTT. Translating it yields CSARAGGVTDTQYF.